This TCR beta chain was recorded in a study of human T cells and chemical hapten exposure. Whole-study results and caveats: Donors had alopecia, so their immune response may differ from healthy people's. Relative to control repertoires, expanded TCRs gave rise to significantly more large CDR3 similarity clusters.

CDR1 is SGHRS and CDR2 is YFSETQ in the germline V gene. The CDR3 contains 13 residues. The V end lost 3 bases, the J end lost 7 bases, and 13 bases lay between the germline ends. TCRdb fed the RACE reads into MiXCR, producing one record per CDR3 protein. This sample has around 360,000 distinct CDR3 sequences, with around 6% found just once. This clonotype was recorded many times. The antigen is not known. Specified time point: patch test 2, 6 weeks after DPC sensitization. Treatment: therapeutic diphenylcyclopropenone sensitization with weekly scalp DPC. V is TRBV5-1 and J is TRBJ1-2, with no clear D. The sequencing here drew on whole blood, taken in connection with sensitization to the hapten diphenylcyclopropenone (DPC). The receptor comes from a woman aged 18-35 years with alopecia areata. Some clones in this sample may be carry-over from other donors' samples. CDR3 nucleotides: TGCGCCAGCAGCTCCGTGGACCGCTCTGGCTACACCTTC. This translates into CASSSVDRSGYTF. Full variable domain (outside the CDR3, taken from reference TRBV5-1 and TRBJ1-2): KAGVTQTPRYLIKTRGQQVTLSCSPISGHRSVSWYQQTPGQGLQFLFEYFSETQRNKGNFPGRFSGRQFSNSRSEMNVSTLELGDSALYLCASSSVDRSGYTFGSGTRLTVV.